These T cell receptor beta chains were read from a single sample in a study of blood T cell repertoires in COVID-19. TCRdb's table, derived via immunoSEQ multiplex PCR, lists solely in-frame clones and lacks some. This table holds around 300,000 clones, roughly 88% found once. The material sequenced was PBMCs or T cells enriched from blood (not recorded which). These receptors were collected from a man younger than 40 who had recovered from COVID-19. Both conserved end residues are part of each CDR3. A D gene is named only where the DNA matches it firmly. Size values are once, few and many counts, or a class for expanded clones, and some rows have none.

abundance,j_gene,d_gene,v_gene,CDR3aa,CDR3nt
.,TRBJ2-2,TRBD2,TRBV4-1,CASSPGLAGGHTGELFF,TGCGCCAGCAGCCCCGGACTAGCGGGGGGGCATACCGGGGAGCTGTTTTTT
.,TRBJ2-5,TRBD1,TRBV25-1,CASTKRTGEETQYF,TGTGCCAGCACCAAAAGGACAGGGGAAGAGACCCAGTACTTC
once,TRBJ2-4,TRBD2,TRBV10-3,CAISDGGGIQYF,TGTGCCATCAGTGACGGGGGGGGCATTCAGTACTTC
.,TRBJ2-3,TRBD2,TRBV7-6,CASSLVGGGASDTQYF,TGTGCCAGCAGCTTAGTAGGCGGGGGGGCCTCAGATACGCAGTATTTT
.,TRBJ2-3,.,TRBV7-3,CASSRVHAGLPDTQYF,TGTGCCAGCAGCCGGGTACACGCGGGGCTCCCAGATACGCAGTATTTT
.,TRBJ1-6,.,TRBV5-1,CASSLLGGRDSPLHF,TGCGCCAGCAGCTTATTGGGGGGGAGGGATTCACCCCTCCACTTT
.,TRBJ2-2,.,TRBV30,CAWRRFTGIYAGELFF,TGTGCCTGGAGGAGGTTTACAGGAATATATGCCGGGGAGCTGTTTTTT
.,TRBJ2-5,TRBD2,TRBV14,CASSQPSSGGPQETQYF,TGTGCCAGCAGCCAACCCTCTAGCGGGGGCCCCCAAGAGACCCAGTACTTC
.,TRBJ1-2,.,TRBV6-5,CASSYSIERGFYGYTF,TGTGCCAGCAGTTACTCGATAGAAAGGGGCTTCTATGGCTACACCTTC
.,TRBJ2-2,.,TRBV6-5,CASSYLGGASTGELFF,TGTGCCAGCAGTTACTTGGGGGGGGCCAGTACCGGGGAGCTGTTTTTT
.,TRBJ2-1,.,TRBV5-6,CASSRRGGSYNEQFF,TGTGCCAGCAGCAGAAGGGGGGGCTCCTACAATGAGCAGTTCTTC
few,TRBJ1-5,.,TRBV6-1,CASSELYSNQPQHF,TGTGCCAGCAGTGAACTATATAGCAATCAGCCCCAGCATTTT
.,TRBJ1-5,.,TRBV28,CASSQTKAQHF,TGTGCCAGCAGTCAAACTAAGGCCCAGCATTTT
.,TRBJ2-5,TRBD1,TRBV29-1,CSSRDRGETQYF,TGCAGCAGCCGGGACAGGGGGGAGACCCAGTACTTC
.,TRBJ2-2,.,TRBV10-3,CAISVSTGTGELFF,TGTGCCATCAGTGTCTCTACCGGCACCGGGGAGCTGTTTTTT
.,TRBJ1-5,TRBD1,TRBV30,CAWRPDRGSNQPQHF,TGTGCCTGGAGGCCCGACAGGGGGAGCAATCAGCCCCAGCATTTT
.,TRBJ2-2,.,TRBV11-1,CASSARDISGELFF,TGTGCCAGCAGCGCCCGGGACATCTCGGGGGAGCTGTTTTTT
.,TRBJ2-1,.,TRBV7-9,CASSPSPGVRYNEQFF,TGTGCCAGCAGCCCCTCACCAGGGGTCAGATACAATGAGCAGTTCTTC
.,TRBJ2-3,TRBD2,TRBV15,CATSRDRVLAGGQYF,TGTGCCACCAGCAGAGATCGCGTGCTAGCGGGGGGACAGTATTTT
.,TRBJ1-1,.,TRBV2,CASSSTPNTEAFF,TGTGCCAGCAGTTCGACACCGAACACTGAAGCTTTCTTT
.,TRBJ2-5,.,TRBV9,CASSPQRAWETQYF,TGTGCCAGCAGTCCTCAGCGGGCTTGGGAGACCCAGTACTTC
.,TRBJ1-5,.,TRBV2,CASTGEQGQPQHF,TGTGCCAGCACGGGTGAACAGGGTCAGCCCCAGCATTTT
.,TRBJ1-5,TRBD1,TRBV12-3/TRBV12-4,CASTDRVTQPQHF,TGTGCCAGCACTGACAGGGTTACTCAGCCCCAGCATTTT
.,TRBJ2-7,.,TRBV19,CASSMNPGTRVYEQYF,TGTGCCAGTAGTATGAATCCGGGAACGAGGGTCTACGAGCAGTACTTC
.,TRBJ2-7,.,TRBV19,CASSIQWGPYEQYF,TGTGCCAGTAGTATCCAGTGGGGCCCCTACGAGCAGTACTTC
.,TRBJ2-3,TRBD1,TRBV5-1,CASSLGQDPRTDTQYF,TGCGCCAGCAGCCTCGGACAGGACCCGCGCACAGATACGCAGTATTTT
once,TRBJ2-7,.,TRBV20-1,CSAQGGYEQYF,TGCAGTGCCCAGGGGGGCTACGAGCAGTACTTC
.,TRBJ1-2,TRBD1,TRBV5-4,CASSTDRANYGYTF,TGTGCCAGCAGCACAGACAGGGCGAACTATGGCTACACCTTC
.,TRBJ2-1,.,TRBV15,CATSRKGRGKVGNEQFF,TGTGCCACCAGCAGAAAGGGGCGGGGCAAAGTAGGGAATGAGCAGTTCTTC
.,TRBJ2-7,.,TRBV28,CASRTLPGLEYEQYF,TGTGCCAGCAGGACCTTACCGGGACTTGAGTACGAGCAGTACTTC
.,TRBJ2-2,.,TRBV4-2,CASSQLPGFTGELFF,TGTGCCAGCAGCCAACTCCCCGGGTTCACCGGGGAGCTGTTTTTT